This T cell receptor beta chain stems from a study of beta chain features in type 1 diabetes. Study results and limitations: Type 1 diabetes patients had moderately but significantly shorter TCRB CDR3s in all four CD4+ subsets.

Trimming left V 1 base short and J 4 bases short, with 2 bases between. The CDR3 contains 11 residues. Germline CDR1 reads SGHRS; CDR2 reads YFSETQ. Expressed TCRB transcripts were sequenced after all isolated RNA was converted to cDNA. The assay was immunoSEQ multiplex PCR, and TCRdb's table has in-frame clones only and misses some. The sample has 860,000 or so clones; 15% to 20% are singletons. To note about this clone: Its antigen is not known. The same CDR3 can be traced to other DNA sequences in this sample.

The rearrangement joins TRBV5-1 to TRBJ2-5, with D unclear. Material: naive CD4+ T cells from blood. The clonotype comes from a woman under 30 in good health. This chain's CDR3 is CASSLSETQYF. The CDR3 region has the DNA TGCGCCAGCAGCTTGTCAGAGACCCAGTACTTC. The complete variable domain, with remaining parts taken from reference TRBV5-1 and TRBJ2-5, reads KAGVTQTPRYLIKTRGQQVTLSCSPISGHRSVSWYQQTPGQGLQFLFEYFSETQRNKGNFPGRFSGRQFSNSRSEMNVSTLELGDSALYLCASSLSETQYFGPGTRLLVL.